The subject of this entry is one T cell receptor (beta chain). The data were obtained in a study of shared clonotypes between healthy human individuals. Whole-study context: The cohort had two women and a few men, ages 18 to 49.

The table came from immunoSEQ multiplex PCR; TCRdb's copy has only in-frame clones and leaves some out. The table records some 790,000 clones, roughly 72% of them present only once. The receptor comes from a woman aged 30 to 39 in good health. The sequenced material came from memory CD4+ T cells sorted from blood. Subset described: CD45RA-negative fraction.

The CDR3 DNA sequence: TGTGCCAGCTCACCACTTCCTGTAGCCAAAAACATTCAGTACTTC. Translating it yields CASSPLPVAKNIQYF. The chain recombines TRBV18 with TRBJ2-4; D is undetermined. The ends were cut back, 1 base at V and 0 bases at J, with 7 bases in the middle. The CDR3 runs 15 residues. The germline gives CDR1 KGHSH, CDR2 LQKENI. The whole variable domain, filled in from reference TRBV18 and TRBJ2-4, reads NAGVMQNPRHLVRRRGQEARLRCSPMKGHSHVYWYRQLPEEGLKFMVYLQKENIIDESGMPKERFSAEFPKEGPSILRIQQVVRGDSAAYFCASSPLPVAKNIQYFGAGTRLSVL.